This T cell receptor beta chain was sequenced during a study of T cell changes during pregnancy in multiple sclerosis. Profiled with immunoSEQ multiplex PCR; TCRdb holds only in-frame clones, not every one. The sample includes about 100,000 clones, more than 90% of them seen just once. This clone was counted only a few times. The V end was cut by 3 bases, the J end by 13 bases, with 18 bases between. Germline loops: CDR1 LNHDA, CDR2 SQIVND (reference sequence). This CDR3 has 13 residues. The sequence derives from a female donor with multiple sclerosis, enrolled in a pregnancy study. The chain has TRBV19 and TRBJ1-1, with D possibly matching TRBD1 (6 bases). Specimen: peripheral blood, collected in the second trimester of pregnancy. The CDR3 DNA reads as TGTGCCAGTAGTATTAACAGGGAACTTTTCGTTTTCTTT. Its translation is CASSINRELFVFF.